One and the same sample provided the 28 T cell receptor beta chains below, sequenced in a study of CD8+CD57+ T cells in acquired aplastic anemia. Researchers used genomic DNA as the template to profile TCR beta VDJ and CDR3. TCRdb re-called the reads with MiXCR, one entry per CDR3 protein. This sample has 150,000 to 200,000 distinct CDR3 sequences; just under 65% occur once, and the top ten carry 45%. The specimen was sorted CD4+, CD8+, or CD8+CD57+ T cells (not recorded which) from PBMCs. All receptors come from a human donor in good health.

Note on this clonotype: A read error may explain this, as a much larger clone is one base away. V is TRBV20-1 and J is TRBJ2-7; D is perhaps TRBD2 (5 bases). CDR1 and CDR2 from the germline V gene are DFQATT and SNEGSKA (reference sequence). The CDR3 length is 12 residues. V gave up 6 bases and J gave up 6 bases, with 15 bases separating them. Here the CDR3 DNA reads TGCAGTGCCCGAGTCACGGAGGTCGAGCAGTACTTC. Translated, it gives CSARVTEVEQYF.

The chain carries TRBV7-8 and TRBJ2-5; no definite D call. This CDR3 contains 14 residues. The V gene lost 2 bases and the J gene lost 4 bases, with 11 bases spanning the gap. The V gene's germline CDR1 is SGHVS and CDR2 FQNEAQ. CDR3 sequence (DNA): TGTGCCAGCAGCTTAATGGGTTTCGTAGAGACCCAGTACTTC. Translating gives CASSLMGFVETQYF.

V gene TRBV7-2 combines with J gene TRBJ1-6; D might be TRBD1 (6 bases). Per germline, CDR1 SGHTA and CDR2 FQGNSA. The CDR3 consists of 13 residues. The ends were cut back, 3 bases at V and 8 bases at J, with 8 bases in the middle. The DNA of the CDR3 is TGTGCCAGCAGCTTCAAGGGGGATTCACCCCTCCACTTT. It codes for CASSFKGDSPLHF.

This chain links TRBV10-3 with TRBJ2-6; 11 nucleotides align to TRBD2. The germline V gene has CDR1 ENHRY and CDR2 SYGVKD. The CDR3 sequence is 16 residues long. With 8 bases clipped from V and 1 base from J, the junction kept 4 bases outside the gene matches. Written as DNA, the CDR3 is TGTGCCATCGCCGGGACTAGCGGTTCTGGGGCCAACGTCCTGACTTTC. Protein sequence: CAIAGTSGSGANVLTF.

The CDR3 loop is CSAWGLPQETQYF. As DNA, the CDR3 is TGCAGTGCCTGGGGACTACCGCAAGAGACCCAGTACTTC. The chain employs TRBV20-1 and TRBJ2-5; 7 bases are a match to TRBD2. After removal of 6 bases from V and 2 bases from J, the junction contained 6 bases not matched to a gene. The V gene's germline CDR1 is DFQATT and CDR2 SNEGSKA (reference sequence). CDR3 length: 13 amino acids.

The gene calls are TRBV7-2 and TRBJ1-2; D unresolved. The V end lost 1 base, the J end lost 4 bases, and 4 bases lay between the germline ends. CDR1 SGHTA and CDR2 FQGNSA come from the germline V gene. This CDR3 has 12 amino acids. CDR3 DNA sequence: TGTGCCAGCAGCTTAGGGACCTATGGCTACACCTTC. Its translation: CASSLGTYGYTF. Drawing the rest from reference TRBV7-2 and TRBJ1-2, the complete variable domain is GAGVSQSPSNKVTEKGKDVELRCDPISGHTALYWYRQSLGQGLEFLIYFQGNSAPDKSGLPSDRFSAERTGGSVSTLTIQRTQQEDSAVYLCASSLGTYGYTFGSGTRLTVV.

This clonotype was observed once. The rearrangement links TRBV24-1 to TRBJ2-5; unclear D gene. V lost 6 bases to trimming and J lost 4 bases, with 11 bases between them. This CDR3 region has 13 residues. Germline assignment: CDR1 KGHDR and CDR2 SFDVKD. CDR3 sequence (DNA): TGTGCCACCAGTCGAAGGGTAGGAGAGACCCAGTACTTC. It codes for CATSRRVGETQYF.

Here the CDR3 reads CATSTGTGRNEQFF. In DNA form, the CDR3 reads TGTGCCACCAGCACCGGGACAGGGCGGAATGAGCAGTTCTTC. V gene TRBV15 combines with J gene TRBJ2-1; TRBD1 aligns across 9 bases. Germline lookup yields CDR1 LNHNV and CDR2 YYDKDF (reference sequence). This CDR3 region has 14 residues. The V segment lost 4 bases and the J segment 7 bases; nucleotides outside the gene matches: 5.

This clonotype was picked up many times. V and J are TRBV11-2 and TRBJ2-1; D gene ambiguous. CDR1 is SGHAT and CDR2 is FQNNGV in the germline V gene. CDR3 length: 12 amino acids. V gave up 3 bases and J gave up 8 bases, with 8 bases separating them. This CDR3 reads CASSLYSDEQFF. The CDR3 nucleotides are TGTGCCAGCAGCTTGTATTCGGATGAGCAGTTCTTC.

The chain employs TRBV5-5 and TRBJ1-6, with D perhaps matching TRBD1 (6 bases). Germline values: CDR1 SGHKS, CDR2 YYEKEE (reference sequence). Trimming took 2 bases from V and 4 from J, leaving 7 bases between them. The CDR3 is made up of 14 amino acids. The DNA of the CDR3 is TGTGCCAGCAGCTTCGGACAGTATAATTCACCCCTCCACTTT. It codes for CASSFGQYNSPLHF.

This clonotype was counted ten times or more. V usage is TRBV12-3 or TRBV12-4 and J usage is TRBJ2-5; 11 bases match TRBD1. CDR3 length: 15 residues. The ends lost 3 bases at V and 5 bases at J; junction bases unmatched: 5. DNA of the CDR3: TGTGCCAGCAGTTTTTTGGACAGGGGGCGGGAGACCCAGTACTTC. This gives the protein CASSFLDRGRETQYF.

This chain connects TRBV29-1 to TRBJ2-1; D perhaps matches TRBD1 (5 bases). Germline-derived CDR1 and CDR2 are SQVTM and ANQGSEA. CDR3 length: 12 amino acids. The V and J ends lost 3 bases and 6 bases respectively, with 9 bases between them. CDR3 nucleotide sequence: TGCAGCGTTGAGGGGCTGGGCAATGAGCAGTTCTTC. Translating gives CSVEGLGNEQFF.

There are many counts of this clonotype. The genes are TRBV19 and TRBJ2-3; a weak D match, TRBD2 (6 bases). The CDR3 length is 17 residues. Germline CDR1 LNHDA, CDR2 SQIVND (reference sequence). V dropped 3 bases and J dropped 4 bases, with 20 bases sitting between them. The CDR3 sequence: CASSIHPRELGPDTQYF. The CDR3 DNA sequence: TGTGCCAGTAGTATTCACCCTCGGGAGCTAGGGCCAGATACGCAGTATTTT. Based on the CDR3 plus reference TRBV19 and TRBJ2-3, the full variable domain is DGGITQSPKYLFRKEGQNVTLSCEQNLNHDAMYWYRQDPGQGLRLIYYSQIVNDFQKGDIAEGYSVSREKKESFPLTVTSAQKNPTAFYLCASSIHPRELGPDTQYFGPGTRLTVL.

The rearrangement links TRBV7-9 to TRBJ1-1; D call uncertain. The V and J ends lost 2 bases and 0 bases respectively, with 10 bases between them. The CDR3 loop spans 15 amino acids. In germline, CDR1 is SEHNR, CDR2 FQNEAQ (reference sequence). As DNA, the CDR3 is TGTGCCAGCAGCTTAACTCAACAAATGAACACTGAAGCTTTCTTT. Its translation is CASSLTQQMNTEAFF.

The rearrangement links TRBV2 to TRBJ1-2; D unresolved. This CDR3 has 16 amino acids. Germline V CDR1 and CDR2: SNHLY, FYNNEI. V lost 8 bases and J 2 bases, leaving 21 bases between the germline ends. Written as DNA, the CDR3 is TGTGCCAGCCAGTATAGCAATCAGCCCAGAAACTATGGCTACACCTTC. Its protein is CASQYSNQPRNYGYTF.

V usage is TRBV7-8 and J usage is TRBJ2-1, with 8 bases that match TRBD1. With 5 bases clipped from V and 3 bases from J, the junction kept 15 bases outside the gene matches. The CDR3 extends over 18 amino acids. The germline V gene has CDR1 SGHVS and CDR2 FQNEAQ. The CDR3 reads CASSTLLTGTGGYNEQFF. DNA of the CDR3: TGTGCCAGCAGCACACTATTGACCGGGACAGGAGGCTACAATGAGCAGTTCTTC.

The CDR3: CATSDPNEKLFF. DNA for the CDR3: TGTGCCACCAGTGACCCCAATGAAAAACTGTTTTTT. The rearrangement links TRBV24-1 to TRBJ1-4; D is unresolved. The V gene's germline CDR1 is KGHDR and CDR2 SFDVKD. The CDR3 has 12 amino acids. The V and J ends lost 4 bases and 5 bases respectively, with 4 bases between them.

J is TRBJ2-2 and V is TRBV7-3, with TRBD2 as a possible D gene (5 bases). The CDR3 length is 13 residues. Germline V CDR1 and CDR2: SGHTA, FQGTGA. V was pared by 1 base and J by 7 bases, with 7 bases between. The CDR3 nucleotides are TGTGCCAGCAGCTTAAAACGGGACGGGGAGCTGTTTTTT. It specifies CASSLKRDGELFF.

This clonotype appeared once. The CDR3 loop is CASSHEADYGYTF. In DNA form, the CDR3 reads TGTGCCAGCAGCCACGAGGCAGACTATGGCTACACCTTC. This chain links TRBV7-9 with TRBJ1-2, with D unclear. The CDR3 contains 13 residues. V was trimmed by 5 bases and J by 3 bases, leaving 10 bases between them. In germline, CDR1 is SEHNR, CDR2 FQNEAQ (reference sequence).

About this clonotype itself: Because it lacks the conserved phenylalanine or tryptophan at the end, this CDR3 is likely a read error. The chain links TRBV7-2 to TRBJ1-5; no reliable D call. V dropped 5 bases and J dropped 2 bases, with 16 bases sitting between them. The CDR3 is 16 amino acids. The germline V gene encodes CDR1 SGHTA and CDR2 FQGNSA. The CDR3 here is CASSHWGGPGNQPQHC. CDR3 nucleotide sequence: TGTGCCAGCAGCCACTGGGGAGGGCCGGGCAATCAGCCCCAGCATTGT.

In its sample, this clonotype was seen a few times. This chain uses TRBV15 with TRBJ1-1; D remains unclear. V gave up 0 bases and J gave up 0 bases, with 11 bases separating them. CDR1 is LNHNV and CDR2 is YYDKDF in the germline V gene (reference sequence). The CDR3 sequence is 16 residues long. CDR3 in DNA: TGTGCCACCAGCAGAGAAGCGGTCGGCATGAACACTGAAGCTTTCTTT. This gives the protein CATSREAVGMNTEAFF.

The sample holds a few counts of this clonotype. The rearrangement uses TRBV19 and TRBJ2-7, with D maybe TRBD1 (7 bases). Germline assignment: CDR1 LNHDA and CDR2 SQIVND (reference sequence). The V end was cut by 7 bases, the J end by 5 bases, with 18 bases between. CDR3 length equals 14 residues. CDR3 nucleotide sequence: TGTGCCAGTAAGAGGGCCAGGGGGGCCAACGAGCAGTACTTC. This gives the protein CASKRARGANEQYF.

This clonotype showed up just a few times. The chain links TRBV20-1 to TRBJ2-1, with no clear D. CDR3 length equals 15 residues. Deletions cut 0 bases from V and 5 bases from J, with 14 bases between. CDR1 and CDR2 from the germline V gene are DFQATT and SNEGSKA (reference sequence). The DNA of the CDR3 is TGCAGTGCTAGAGATCCAAGTAGCCCACACAATGAGCAGTTCTTC. This sequence encodes CSARDPSSPHNEQFF.

V usage is TRBV2 and J usage is TRBJ2-3; D is unclear. V gave up 6 bases and J gave up 0 bases, with 13 bases separating them. Germline CDR1 SNHLY, CDR2 FYNNEI. The CDR3 is 15 residues long. The CDR3 coding sequence is TGTGCCAGCAGATCCTTTAGTTTAAGCACAGATACGCAGTATTTT. Translated, it gives CASRSFSLSTDTQYF.

In this sample, this clonotype turned up once. The J gene is TRBJ2-2, the V gene TRBV24-1, with D perhaps assigned TRBD1 or TRBD2 (5 bases each). CDR3 length equals 12 residues. Germline V CDR1 and CDR2: KGHDR, SFDVKD. V was shortened by 8 bases and J by 4 bases, with 7 bases between the two germline ends. The CDR3 here is CATKGTTGELFF. Written as DNA, the CDR3 is TGTGCCACCAAGGGGACCACCGGGGAGCTGTTTTTT.

As to this clonotype: Here the CDR3 omits its conserved ending phenylalanine or tryptophan, so a read error is the likely source. The DNA for the CDR3 is TGCAGCGTTGATGATGATATTAGCTACGAGCAGTACCTC. Its translation: CSVDDDISYEQYL. The chain couples TRBV29-1 to TRBJ2-7; unclear D gene. V dropped 3 bases and J dropped 3 bases, with 12 bases sitting between them. Germline V gene data show CDR1 as SQVTM and CDR2 as ANQGSEA. The CDR3 extends over 13 amino acids.

This chain joins TRBV19 and TRBJ1-2; no reliable D call. CDR3 size: 12 residues. The germline V and J ends were trimmed by 7 bases and 5 bases, with 11 bases remaining between them. Germline values: CDR1 LNHDA, CDR2 SQIVND (reference sequence). This CDR3 is CASTDPGYGYTF. In DNA form, the CDR3 reads TGTGCCAGTACGGACCCGGGATATGGCTACACCTTC.

This chain joins TRBV25-1 and TRBJ1-6, with a tentative D call TRBD1 (6 bases). This CDR3 spans 16 amino acids. The V gene's germline CDR1 is MGHDK and CDR2 SYGVNS. V lost 6 bases to trimming and J lost 8 bases, with 20 bases between them. The CDR3, as DNA: TGTGCCAGCAGCGACGGACAGCGACTGTTTTATTCACCCCTCCACTTT. Amino acids: CASSDGQRLFYSPLHF.